Below, 29 T cell receptor beta chains from the same sample are listed, as sequenced in a study of T cell responses to AZD1222 COVID-19 vaccine. The data were produced by immunoSEQ multiplex PCR, yet TCRdb's version contains in-frame clones alone and is incomplete. This sample yields over 140,000 clones, of which 92% are seen a single time; about 5% belongs to the top ten. The starting material was peripheral blood, obtained on day 0 of AZD1222 vaccination. The receptors stem from an adult in good health.

As for this clone: Within the sample, other DNA sequences also encode this same CDR3. The chain uses TRBV12-3 or TRBV12-4 and TRBJ1-1; maybe TRBD1 (5 bases). V was pared by 5 bases and J by 1 base, with 8 bases between. This CDR3 is 13 amino acids long. This CDR3 is CASSVGQNTEAFF. Here the CDR3 DNA reads TGTGCCAGCAGTGTCGGACAGAACACTGAAGCTTTCTTT.

V gene TRBV11-2 combines with J gene TRBJ2-1, with unresolved D. This CDR3 comprises 15 residues. Germline V CDR1 and CDR2: SGHAT, FQNNGV. Trimming removed 1 base at V and 6 bases at J, with 13 bases between. This chain's CDR3 is CASSLGPPTLNEQFF. The CDR3 DNA is TGTGCCAGCAGCTTAGGCCCGCCCACCCTCAATGAGCAGTTCTTC.

The count of this clone is one. The CDR3 sequence: CASSLDPPSGTYEQYF. CDR3 nucleotide sequence: TGTGCCAGCAGCTTGGACCCACCCTCGGGGACCTACGAGCAGTACTTC. The chain has TRBV5-5 and TRBJ2-7; D might be TRBD2 (5 bases). The germline V gene encodes CDR1 SGHKS and CDR2 YYEKEE (reference sequence). Trimming shortened V by 0 bases and J by 2 bases, and 15 bases separated the two germline ends. This CDR3 contains 16 residues. Full variable domain (missing parts from reference TRBV5-5 and TRBJ2-7): DAGVTQSPTHLIKTRGQQVTLRCSPISGHKSVSWYQQVLGQGPQFIFQYYEKEERGRGNFPDRFSARQFPNYSSELNVNALLLGDSALYLCASSLDPPSGTYEQYFGPGTRLTVT.

Points on this clone: At the DNA level, this CDR3 is encoded by other sequences in the same sample as well. The chain links TRBV27 to TRBJ2-1; TRBD2 agrees at 9 bases. CDR1 and CDR2 (germline): MNHEY, SMNVEV (reference sequence). J lost 2 bases, V lost 1 base, and 3 bases had no gene match. The CDR3 has 16 amino acids. CDR3 protein: CASSLYSGGPYNEQFF. The CDR3 nucleotides are TGTGCCAGCAGTTTATATAGCGGGGGACCCTACAATGAGCAGTTCTTC.

The chain uses TRBV19 and TRBJ2-7, with TRBD1 matching over 10 bases. The germline V gene has CDR1 LNHDA and CDR2 SQIVND (reference sequence). The ends lost 7 bases at V and 3 bases at J; junction bases unmatched: 6. The length of the CDR3 is 14 residues. CDR3 loop: CASTPGQGIYEQYF. CDR3 DNA: TGTGCCAGTACCCCGGGACAGGGGATCTACGAGCAGTACTTC. Combining the CDR3 with reference TRBV19 and TRBJ2-7 gives the whole variable domain DGGITQSPKYLFRKEGQNVTLSCEQNLNHDAMYWYRQDPGQGLRLIYYSQIVNDFQKGDIAEGYSVSREKKESFPLTVTSAQKNPTAFYLCASTPGQGIYEQYFGPGTRLTVT.

This chain joins TRBV28 and TRBJ1-5, with D maybe TRBD1 (6 bases). The CDR3 is 15 amino acids. From germline, CDR1 is MDHEN and CDR2 SYDVKM. V was trimmed by 5 bases and J by 6 bases, leaving 17 bases between them. This CDR3 reads CASSDLQGPIQPQHF. The CDR3 nucleotides are TGTGCCAGCAGTGACCTACAGGGTCCTATTCAGCCCCAGCATTTT.

The rearrangement links TRBV13 to TRBJ2-5; the D gene is possibly TRBD1 (6 bases). The germline V gene encodes CDR1 PRHDT and CDR2 FYEKMQ (reference sequence). CDR3 length: 14 amino acids. V lost 3 bases and J lost 5, with 13 bases in between. The CDR3 loop reads CASSFEQGLETQYF. CDR3 DNA sequence: TGTGCCAGCAGCTTTGAACAGGGTTTGGAGACCCAGTACTTC.

The chain links TRBV28 to TRBJ1-2; 8 bases line up with TRBD1. Germline trimming cut 9 bases from V and 1 base from J; bases unmatched to any gene: 10. Germline assignment: CDR1 MDHEN and CDR2 SYDVKM. This CDR3 has 15 amino acids. CDR3 residues: CASFAGTGNNYGYTF. In DNA form, the CDR3 reads TGTGCCAGTTTCGCCGGGACAGGAAATAACTATGGCTACACCTTC.

The V and J genes are TRBV28 and TRBJ2-7; TRBD1 might be the D (6 bases). The germline V gene encodes CDR1 MDHEN and CDR2 SYDVKM. CDR3 length: 17 residues. Trimming stripped 6 bases from V and 2 bases from J, with 23 bases between. The CDR3: CASRLIRTGNRPYEQYF. CDR3 bases: TGTGCCAGCAGGCTCATCCGAACAGGGAATAGGCCCTACGAGCAGTACTTC.

V usage is TRBV28 and J usage is TRBJ1-5; D uncertain. Per germline, CDR1 MDHEN and CDR2 SYDVKM. The CDR3 sequence is 14 residues long. Trimming cost V 2 bases and J 1 base, with 6 bases left between them. The chain's CDR3 is CASSLGGSNQPQHF. The DNA for the CDR3 is TGTGCCAGCAGTTTAGGAGGGAGCAATCAGCCCCAGCATTTT.

The chain combines TRBV3-1 (or the pseudogene TRBV3-2) with TRBJ1-1; maybe TRBD1 (6 bases). This CDR3 has 19 amino acids. Germline V CDR1 and CDR2: LGHDT, YNNKEL (reference sequence). V dropped 0 bases and J dropped 1 base, with 21 bases sitting between them. Here the CDR3 DNA reads TGTGCCAGCAGCCAAGATACGTATTCTGGGGACACGACGAACACTGAAGCTTTCTTT. It specifies CASSQDTYSGDTTNTEAFF.

This clone came up once. This chain links TRBV5-5 with TRBJ2-4; 10 positions agree with TRBD2. The CDR3 covers 15 residues. Germline lookup yields CDR1 SGHKS and CDR2 YYEKEE (reference sequence). J lost 5 bases, V lost 1 base, and 3 bases had no gene match. The CDR3 DNA is TGTGCCAGCAGCTTGCTAGCGGGGGCCCAAAACATTCAGTACTTC. Amino acids: CASSLLAGAQNIQYF.

The V gene is TRBV12-3 or TRBV12-4, the J gene TRBJ1-2, with D uncertain. Trimming removed 5 bases from V and 5 bases from J, with 9 bases in between. CDR3 size: 12 residues. CDR3 nucleotide sequence: TGTGCCAGCAGTAGTAAACCATATGGCTACACCTTC. It specifies CASSSKPYGYTF.

The V call is TRBV19, the J call TRBJ1-1, with D perhaps TRBD1 (5 bases). Germline CDR1 and CDR2: LNHDA and SQIVND (reference sequence). The CDR3 has 14 amino acids. The V gene lost 2 bases and the J gene lost 2 bases, with 9 bases spanning the gap. CDR3 residues: CASSIYGTNTEAFF. The CDR3 DNA is TGTGCCAGTAGTATATACGGGACCAACACTGAAGCTTTCTTT.

The chain is built from TRBV27 and TRBJ1-4; D gene unclear. Trimming shortened V by 4 bases and J by 7 bases, and 7 bases separated the two germline ends. CDR3 length: 12 residues. Germline V CDR1 and CDR2: MNHEY, SMNVEV (reference sequence). The CDR3: CASSSRGEKLFF. In DNA form, the CDR3 reads TGTGCCAGCAGTTCCCGGGGTGAAAAACTGTTTTTT.

The rearrangement links TRBV4-1 to TRBJ1-6, with a weak D call TRBD1 (6 bases). The CDR3 length is 16 residues. Trimming cost V 7 bases and J 7 bases, with 20 bases left between them. From germline, CDR1 is MGHRA and CDR2 YSYEKL. The CDR3 coding sequence is TGCGCCAGCACCCCAATAGGACAGCGGCTAAATTCACCCCTCCACTTT. Amino acids: CASTPIGQRLNSPLHF.

The chain combines TRBV5-6 with TRBJ1-6; TRBD1 is a possible D gene (5 bases). V shed 2 bases and J shed 10 bases, with 10 bases lying between them. Per germline, CDR1 SGHDT and CDR2 YYEEEE. The CDR3 covers 13 residues. The CDR3 DNA is TGTGCCAGCAGCTTTCAGGGATCCTCACCCCTCCACTTT. Encoded protein: CASSFQGSSPLHF. The variable domain in full, completed from reference TRBV5-6 and TRBJ1-6, reads DAGVTQSPTHLIKTRGQQVTLRCSPKSGHDTVSWYQQALGQGPQFIFQYYEEEERQRGNFPDRFSGHQFPNYSSELNVNALLLGDSALYLCASSFQGSSPLHFGNGTRLTVT.

This clone was detected once. The chain is built from TRBV7-8 and TRBJ2-7; 14 bases are shared with TRBD2. CDR3 length: 18 residues. Losses at the gene ends were 5 bases for V and 1 base for J; bases not matched to a gene: 10. Looked up from germline, CDR1 is SGHVS and CDR2 is FQNEAQ. DNA for the CDR3: TGTGCCAGCAGCCCACCGGGACTAGCGGGAGAGCGGTCCTACGAGCAGTACTTC. This codes for CASSPPGLAGERSYEQYF.

The sample holds a few counts of this clone. The chain is built from TRBV28 and TRBJ2-7, with 9 bases identical to TRBD1. The CDR3 contains 20 residues. V lost 6 bases and J lost 3; bases outside the gene matches: 24. CDR1 MDHEN and CDR2 SYDVKM come from the germline V gene. This chain's CDR3 is CASRSIMRGSTGGYDYEQYF. The CDR3 region has the DNA TGTGCCAGCAGGTCTATTATGAGAGGATCGACAGGGGGTTACGACTACGAGCAGTACTTC.

This clone was seen a few times. As DNA, the CDR3 is TGTGCCAGCAGTCCCCGGGACGGCCCTCCAAGTGGGGCCAACGTCCTGACTTTC. It yields the protein CASSPRDGPPSGANVLTF. This chain joins TRBV27 and TRBJ2-6; D tentatively fits TRBD1 or TRBD2 (5 bases each). V lost 5 bases and J lost 3, with 20 bases in between. This CDR3 comprises 18 residues. Germline-derived CDR1 and CDR2 are MNHEY and SMNVEV (reference sequence). The full variable domain, in which reference TRBV27 and TRBJ2-6 provide the parts outside the CDR3, is EAQVTQNPRYLITVTGKKLTVTCSQNMNHEYMSWYRQDPGLGLRQIYYSMNVEVTDKGDVPEGYKVSRKEKRNFPLILESPSPNQTSLYFCASSPRDGPPSGANVLTFGAGSRLTVL.

This sequence joins TRBV5-1 and TRBJ1-2; 12 bases map to TRBD1. V gave up 2 bases and J gave up 3 bases; unmatched junction bases: 14. This CDR3 region has 19 residues. The germline CDR1 and CDR2 sequences are SGHRS and YFSETQ. CDR3 coding DNA: TGCGCCAGCAGCTTTGTCCAGGGACAGGGGGCGATTGCCCACTATGGCTACACCTTC. Encoded protein: CASSFVQGQGAIAHYGYTF.

The V call is TRBV4-1, the J call TRBJ1-1, with a tentative D call TRBD1 (6 bases). The CDR3 length is 14 residues. CDR1 MGHRA and CDR2 YSYEKL come from the germline V gene. V was pared by 6 bases and J by 1 base, with 12 bases between. CDR3 amino acids: CASRITGTNTEAFF. The DNA of the CDR3 is TGCGCCAGCAGGATAACAGGGACGAACACTGAAGCTTTCTTT.

This chain connects TRBV28 to TRBJ1-2, with D unclear. Germline V CDR1 and CDR2: MDHEN, SYDVKM. Trimming removed 1 base at V and 2 bases at J, with 11 bases between. The CDR3 contains 15 residues. CDR3 sequence reads: CASSLYGSANYGYTF. For the CDR3, the DNA is TGTGCCAGCAGTTTATACGGCAGCGCGAACTATGGCTACACCTTC.

The chain combines TRBV6-6 with TRBJ1-2; D possibly corresponds to TRBD1 (5 bases). In germline, CDR1 is MNHNY, CDR2 SVGAGI (reference sequence). V dropped 7 bases and J dropped 7 bases, with 13 bases sitting between them. The CDR3 sequence is 12 residues long. CDR3 DNA sequence: TGTGCCAGCATCGGGGGACGAGTTGGCTACACCTTC. Protein sequence: CASIGGRVGYTF.

The chain joins TRBV6-5 to TRBJ1-2; no definite D call. The CDR3 is 14 residues long. Trimming pared 0 bases from V and 8 bases from J, leaving 13 bases between. Germline CDR1 is MNHEY and CDR2 is SVGAGI. The CDR3 DNA follows: TGTGCCAGCAGTTACTCGATAGTCGGGGTCGGCTACACCTTC. The encoded protein is CASSYSIVGVGYTF.

As DNA, the CDR3 is TGTGCCACCAGTGGGACTAGCGGGAGTAGTTACAATGAGCAGTTCTTC. Its protein product is CATSGTSGSSYNEQFF. The chain employs TRBV24-1 and TRBJ2-1; 13 bases line up with TRBD2. The V and J ends lost 5 bases and 4 bases, in that order; junction bases with no gene match: 4. From germline, CDR1 is KGHDR and CDR2 SFDVKD. The CDR3 is 16 residues long.

The chain carries TRBV15 and TRBJ1-4, with D possibly matching TRBD1 (6 bases). This CDR3 is 14 amino acids long. Trimming took 6 bases from V and 7 from J, leaving 15 bases between them. Germline V gives CDR1 LNHNV, CDR2 YYDKDF (reference sequence). CDR3 loop: CATRGGGAGEKLFF. DNA for the CDR3: TGTGCCACCAGGGGAGGGGGGGCTGGTGAAAAACTGTTTTTT. The complete variable domain, with remaining parts taken from reference TRBV15 and TRBJ1-4, reads DAMVIQNPRYQVTQFGKPVTLSCSQTLNHNVMYWYQQKSSQAPKLLFHYYDKDFNNEADTPDNFQSRRPNTSFCFLDIRSPGLGDTAMYLCATRGGGAGEKLFFGSGTQLSVL.

This chain links TRBV11-2 with TRBJ1-5; D is perhaps TRBD1 (5 bases). V was trimmed by 5 bases and J by 1 base, leaving 6 bases between them. Germline CDR1 and CDR2: SGHAT and FQNNGV. CDR3 size: 13 residues. The CDR3 region has the DNA TGTGCCAGCAGCCGGGACAGCAATCAGCCCCAGCATTTT. This gives the protein CASSRDSNQPQHF.

V and J are TRBV27 and TRBJ1-4; D remains unclear. In germline, CDR1 is MNHEY, CDR2 SMNVEV (reference sequence). V lost 5 bases and J 8 bases, leaving 12 bases between the germline ends. The CDR3 length is 13 residues. CDR3 coding DNA: TGTGCCAGCAGTCCCGCAAACGGGGAAAAACTGTTTTTT. It specifies CASSPANGEKLFF.